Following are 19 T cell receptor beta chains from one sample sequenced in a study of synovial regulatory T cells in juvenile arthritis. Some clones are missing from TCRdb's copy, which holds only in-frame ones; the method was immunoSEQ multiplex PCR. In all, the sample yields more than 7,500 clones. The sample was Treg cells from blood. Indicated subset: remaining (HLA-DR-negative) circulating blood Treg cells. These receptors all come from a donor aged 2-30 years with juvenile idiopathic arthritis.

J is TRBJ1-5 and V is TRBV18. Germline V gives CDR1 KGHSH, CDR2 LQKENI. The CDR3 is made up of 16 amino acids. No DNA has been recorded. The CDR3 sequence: CASSPGGLSGTQPQHF.

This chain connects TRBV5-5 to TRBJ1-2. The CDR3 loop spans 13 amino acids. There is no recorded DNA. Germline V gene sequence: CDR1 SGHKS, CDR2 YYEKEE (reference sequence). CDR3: CASSLSLSYGYTF.

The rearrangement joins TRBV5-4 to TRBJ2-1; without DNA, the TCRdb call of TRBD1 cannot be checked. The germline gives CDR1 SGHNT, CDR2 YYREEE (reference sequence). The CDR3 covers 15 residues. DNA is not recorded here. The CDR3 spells CASSPWTGLYNEQFF.

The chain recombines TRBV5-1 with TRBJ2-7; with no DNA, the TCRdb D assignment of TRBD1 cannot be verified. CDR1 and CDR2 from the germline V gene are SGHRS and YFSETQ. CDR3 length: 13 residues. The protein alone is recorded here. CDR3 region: CASSQRQGGEQYF.

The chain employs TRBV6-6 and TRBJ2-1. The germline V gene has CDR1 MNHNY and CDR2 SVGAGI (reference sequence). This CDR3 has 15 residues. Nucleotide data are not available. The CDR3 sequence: CASSATGARYNEQFF.

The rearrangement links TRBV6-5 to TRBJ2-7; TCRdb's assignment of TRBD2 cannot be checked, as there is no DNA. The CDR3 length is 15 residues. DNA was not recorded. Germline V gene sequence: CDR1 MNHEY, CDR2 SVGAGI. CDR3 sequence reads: CASSYGTTGSYEQYF.

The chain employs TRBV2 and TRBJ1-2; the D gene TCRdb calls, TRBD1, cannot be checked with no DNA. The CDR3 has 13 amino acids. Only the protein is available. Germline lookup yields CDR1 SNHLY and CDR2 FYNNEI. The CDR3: CASRGDSHYGYTF. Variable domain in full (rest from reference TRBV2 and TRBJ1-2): EPEVTQTPSHQVTQMGQEVILRCVPISNHLYFYWYRQILGQKVEFLVSFYNNEISEKSEIFDDQFSVERPDGSNFTLKIRSTKLEDSAMYFCASRGDSHYGYTFGSGTRLTVV.

The chain's CDR3 is CASSPGQGALGELFF. The chain links TRBV27 to TRBJ2-2; TCRdb selects TRBD1, and the lack of DNA leaves this call unchecked. From germline, CDR1 is MNHEY and CDR2 SMNVEV (reference sequence). The CDR3 consists of 15 residues. The nucleotide record is missing.

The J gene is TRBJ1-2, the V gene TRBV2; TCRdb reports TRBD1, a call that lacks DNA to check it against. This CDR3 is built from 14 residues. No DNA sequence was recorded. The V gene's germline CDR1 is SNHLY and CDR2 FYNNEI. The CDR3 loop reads CASSESSRGVFYTF. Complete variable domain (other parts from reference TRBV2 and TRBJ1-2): EPEVTQTPSHQVTQMGQEVILRCVPISNHLYFYWYRQILGQKVEFLVSFYNNEISEKSEIFDDQFSVERPDGSNFTLKIRSTKLEDSAMYFCASSESSRGVFYTFGSGTRLTVV.

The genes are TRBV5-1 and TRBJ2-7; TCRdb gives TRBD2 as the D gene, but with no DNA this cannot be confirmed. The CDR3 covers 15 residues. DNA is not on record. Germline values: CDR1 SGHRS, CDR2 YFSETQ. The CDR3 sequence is CASSLAPREVSEQYF.

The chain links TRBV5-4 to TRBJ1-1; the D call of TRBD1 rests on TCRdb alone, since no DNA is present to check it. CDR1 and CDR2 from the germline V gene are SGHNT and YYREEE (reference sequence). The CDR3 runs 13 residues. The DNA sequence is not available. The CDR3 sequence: CASSWDRNTEAFF.

The CDR3 region is CASSPLTGGLREQFF. The rearrangement links TRBV6-5 to TRBJ2-1; TCRdb indicates TRBD2, and absent DNA this call remains unverified. CDR3 size: 15 residues. Only the protein is on record. Per the germline V gene, CDR1 is MNHEY and CDR2 is SVGAGI.

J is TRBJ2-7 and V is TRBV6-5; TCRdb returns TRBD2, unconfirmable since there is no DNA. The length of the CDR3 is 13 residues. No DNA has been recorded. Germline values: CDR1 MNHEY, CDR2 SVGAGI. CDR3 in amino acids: CASSYLGSYEQYF.

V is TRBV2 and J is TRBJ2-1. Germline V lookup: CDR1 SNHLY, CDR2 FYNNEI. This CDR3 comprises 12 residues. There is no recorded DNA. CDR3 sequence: CASRGSYNEQFF.

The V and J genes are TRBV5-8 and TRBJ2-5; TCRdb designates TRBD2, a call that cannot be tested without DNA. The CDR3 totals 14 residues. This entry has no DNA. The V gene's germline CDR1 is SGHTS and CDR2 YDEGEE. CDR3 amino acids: CASSFGSGGETQYF.

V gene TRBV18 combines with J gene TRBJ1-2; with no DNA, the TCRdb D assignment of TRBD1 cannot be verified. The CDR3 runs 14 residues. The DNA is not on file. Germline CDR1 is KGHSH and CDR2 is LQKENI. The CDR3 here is CASSPGQVNYGYTF.

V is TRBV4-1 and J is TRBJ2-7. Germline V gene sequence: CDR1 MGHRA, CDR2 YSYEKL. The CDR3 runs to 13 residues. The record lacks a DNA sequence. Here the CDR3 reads CASSQALTYEQYF.

CDR3 amino acids: CASSYSIGTRPFF. The chain recombines TRBV6-6 with TRBJ1-1. Germline assignment: CDR1 MNHNY and CDR2 SVGAGI (reference sequence). This CDR3 contains 13 residues. The DNA is unrecorded.

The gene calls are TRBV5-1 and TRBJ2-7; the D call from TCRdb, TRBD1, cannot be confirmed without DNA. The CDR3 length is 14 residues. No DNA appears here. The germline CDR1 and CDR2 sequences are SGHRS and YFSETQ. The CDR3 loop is CASSLGGQVYEQYF.